What follows are 16 T cell receptor beta chains derived from one specimen sequenced in a study of blood T cell repertoires in COVID-19. Using immunoSEQ multiplex PCR, the repertoire was profiled, and TCRdb retains in-frame clones only, with some absent. The table has more than 300,000 clones, 80% to 90% seen once. The sequenced material came from peripheral blood. The receptors here all came from a woman in her 30s with COVID-19, enrolled during active disease.

The chain joins TRBV7-3 to TRBJ1-2; maybe TRBD1 (5 bases). Germline CDR1 and CDR2: SGHTA and FQGTGA. Trimming took off 2 bases at V and 8 bases at J, with 12 bases between the two ends. The CDR3 runs to 13 residues. Written as DNA, the CDR3 is TGTGCCAGCAGCTTAGGCCCAGGGAAGGGCTACACCTTC. Translation: CASSLGPGKGYTF.

This clone came up a few times. The gene calls are TRBV29-1 and TRBJ1-1; D not certain. Germline loops: CDR1 SQVTM, CDR2 ANQGSEA. Trimming shortened V by 4 bases and J by 3 bases, and 6 bases separated the two germline ends. The CDR3 has 11 amino acids. In DNA, the CDR3 is TGCAGCGTTGGGCTGGACACTGAAGCTTTCTTT. Protein product: CSVGLDTEAFF.

This rearrangement joins TRBV9 to TRBJ1-2; D ambiguous. The germline V and J ends were trimmed by 0 bases and 6 bases, with 9 bases remaining between them. The CDR3 runs to 13 residues. The V gene's germline CDR1 is SGDLS and CDR2 YYNGEE. CDR3 nucleotide sequence: TGTGCCAGCAGCGTAGATGTCGGAGATGGCTACACCTTC. Protein sequence: CASSVDVGDGYTF.

This chain links TRBV28 with TRBJ1-5, with 9 bases matching TRBD1. CDR1 and CDR2 from the germline V gene are MDHEN and SYDVKM. The junction had 6 bases not matched to a gene; V was cut back by 3 bases and J by 6 bases. This CDR3 region has 15 residues. CDR3 region: CASSFAGTGFQPQHF. CDR3 coding DNA: TGTGCCAGCAGTTTTGCCGGGACAGGGTTTCAGCCCCAGCATTTT. Looking up the rest from reference TRBV28 and TRBJ1-5 gives the full variable domain: DVKVTQSSRYLVKRTGEKVFLECVQDMDHENMFWYRQDPGLGLRLIYFSYDVKMKEKGDIPEGYSVSREKKERFSLILESASTNQTSMYLCASSFAGTGFQPQHFGDGTRLSIL.

In its sample, this clone was seen once. This chain uses TRBV9 with TRBJ2-5; 9 bases fit TRBD1. The ends lost 0 bases at V and 5 bases at J; junction bases unmatched: 5. CDR1 and CDR2 from the germline V gene are SGDLS and YYNGEE. The CDR3 contains 15 residues. CDR3 nucleotides: TGTGCCAGCAGCGTAGTGGGGACAGGGAGCGAGACCCAGTACTTC. It is translated as CASSVVGTGSETQYF.

The chain couples TRBV2 to TRBJ2-5; maybe TRBD2 (5 bases). CDR3 length: 14 amino acids. Germline V gives CDR1 SNHLY, CDR2 FYNNEI. Trimming took off 8 bases at V and 3 bases at J, with 16 bases between the two ends. DNA for the CDR3: TGTGCCAGCGTCATTCCTGGGAGCGAAGAGACCCAGTACTTC. Translated: CASVIPGSEETQYF.

The chain couples TRBV21-1 to TRBJ2-5; the table's D call of TRBD1 was not tested on the DNA. TRBV21-1 is flagged as a pseudogene. There are 12 residues in the CDR3. In DNA, the CDR3 is TGTGCCAGGTTGGGGGCGCGGGAGACCCAGTACTTC. Protein: CARLGARETQYF.

Comment on this clone: One end of the junction fails to match germline, which may point to a read error. The genes are TRBV7-7 and TRBJ1-1; 7 bases match TRBD1. Germline lookup yields CDR1 SSHAT and CDR2 FNYEAQ (reference sequence). The CDR3 runs 17 residues. CDR3 loop: CASNDWDRRATNTEAFF. The CDR3 coding sequence is TGTGCTAGCAACGATTGGGACAGAAGAGCTACGAACACTGAAGCTTTCTTT. The full variable domain, rest sourced from reference TRBV7-7 and TRBJ1-1, is GAGVSQSPRYKVTKRGQDVTLRCDPISSHATLYWYQQALGQGPEFLTYFNYEAQPDKSGLPSDRFSAERPEGSISTLTIQRTEQRDSAMYRCASNDWDRRATNTEAFFGQGTRLTVV.

This clone was observed once. The chain combines TRBV19 with TRBJ2-5, with TRBD1 identical over 10 bases. With V trimmed by 4 bases and J by 5 bases, 1 base remained unmatched. Germline V lookup: CDR1 LNHDA, CDR2 SQIVND (reference sequence). The CDR3 loop spans 13 amino acids. The CDR3 reads CASSKTGGETQYF. The CDR3 coding sequence is TGTGCCAGTAGTAAGACAGGGGGCGAGACCCAGTACTTC.

CDR3 nucleotide sequence: TGTGCCAGCGCTCCCCTAGCGGGGTCCACAGATACGCAGTATTTT. As protein: CASAPLAGSTDTQYF. This chain links TRBV3-1 (or the pseudogene TRBV3-2) with TRBJ2-3; TRBD2 agrees at 9 bases. The CDR3 has 15 residues. Germline lookup yields CDR1 LGHDT and CDR2 YNNKEL (reference sequence). With V trimmed by 8 bases and J by 2 bases, 8 bases remained unmatched.

The chain employs TRBV5-6 and TRBJ2-2, with 10 bases aligning to TRBD1. V dropped 10 bases and J dropped 5; count of bases not matched to a gene: 8. Germline assignment: CDR1 SGHDT and CDR2 YYEEEE. CDR3 length: 14 residues. The CDR3 here is CASTGTGETGELFF. The CDR3 coding sequence is TGTGCCTCCACCGGGACAGGGGAAACCGGGGAGCTGTTTTTT.

The chain is built from TRBV3-1 (or the pseudogene TRBV3-2) and TRBJ2-2; the match to TRBD2 covers 7 bases. The length of the CDR3 is 15 residues. In germline, CDR1 is LGHDT, CDR2 YNNKEL (reference sequence). V shed 4 bases, J shed 1 base, and the junction held 3 bases outside the gene matches. CDR3: CASSRSGWNTGELFF. CDR3 DNA sequence: TGTGCCAGCAGCCGTAGCGGGTGGAACACCGGGGAGCTGTTTTTT.

This clone was seen a single time. The rearrangement uses TRBV24-1 and TRBJ2-3; 11 nucleotides agree with TRBD2. CDR3 length: 15 residues. Per germline, CDR1 KGHDR and CDR2 SFDVKD. J was trimmed by 7 bases and V by 4 bases; bases with no gene match: 6. The CDR3: CATSDPGTSGHTQYF. As DNA, the CDR3 is TGTGCCACCAGTGACCCCGGGACTAGCGGACATACGCAGTATTTT.

This clone has a handful of counts. This sequence joins TRBV27 and TRBJ1-1; 12 bases line up with TRBD1. Trimming at V came to 6 bases and at J to 7 bases, leaving 6 bases not matched to a gene. The germline V gene encodes CDR1 MNHEY and CDR2 SMNVEV (reference sequence). This CDR3 region has 14 residues. The CDR3 sequence is CASRTGTGGFEAFF. DNA for the CDR3: TGTGCCAGCAGGACCGGGACAGGGGGCTTTGAAGCTTTCTTT.

The rearrangement links TRBV7-3 to TRBJ1-1; D not certain. Germline V CDR1 and CDR2: SGHTA, FQGTGA. Deletions cut 3 bases from V and 12 bases from J, with 11 bases between. The CDR3 sequence is 11 residues long. The CDR3 loop is CASSFLFNPFF. CDR3 coding DNA: TGTGCCAGCAGCTTCTTATTTAATCCTTTCTTT.

The V call is TRBV11-2, the J call TRBJ2-1, with D tentatively TRBD2 (6 bases). The CDR3 length is 13 residues. The V end lost 0 bases, the J end lost 10 bases, and 10 bases lay between the germline ends. The germline CDR1 and CDR2 sequences are SGHAT and FQNNGV. The CDR3 reads CASSLEKGGEQFF. DNA for the CDR3: TGTGCCAGCAGCTTAGAGAAAGGAGGGGAGCAGTTCTTC.